This T cell receptor (beta chain) was sequenced during a study of blood T cell repertoires in COVID-19. Some clones are missing from TCRdb's copy, which holds only in-frame ones; the method was immunoSEQ multiplex PCR. The repertoire holds approximately 200,000 clones, with roughly 89% as singletons. With 5 bases removed from V and 6 bases from J, the gap between germline ends came to 12 bases. This CDR3 is 13 amino acids long. Looked up from germline, CDR1 is LNHDA and CDR2 is SQIVND (reference sequence). Sequencing was done on a sample of peripheral blood. The clonotype originates from a man in his 60s who had recovered from COVID-19. The genes are TRBV19 and TRBJ2-3; perhaps TRBD1 as D (6 bases). The CDR3 region is CASSLQGVDTQYF. CDR3 nucleotides: TGTGCCAGTAGTCTACAGGGAGTGGATACGCAGTATTTT.